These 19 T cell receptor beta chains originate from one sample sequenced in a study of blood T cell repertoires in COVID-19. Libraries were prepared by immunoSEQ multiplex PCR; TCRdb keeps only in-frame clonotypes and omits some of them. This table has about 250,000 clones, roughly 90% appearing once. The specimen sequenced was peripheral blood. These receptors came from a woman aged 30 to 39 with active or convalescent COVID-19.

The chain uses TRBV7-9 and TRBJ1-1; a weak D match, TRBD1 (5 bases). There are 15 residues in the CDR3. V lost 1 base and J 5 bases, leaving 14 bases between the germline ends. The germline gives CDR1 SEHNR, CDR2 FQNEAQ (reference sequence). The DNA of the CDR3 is TGTGCCAGCAGCTTAGAAGCTGGCAGGGCTACTGAAGCTTTCTTT. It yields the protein CASSLEAGRATEAFF. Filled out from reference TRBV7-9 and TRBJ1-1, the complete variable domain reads DTGVSQNPRHKITKRGQNVTFRCDPISEHNRLYWYRQTLGQGPEFLTYFQNEAQLEKSRLLSDRFSAERPKGSFSTLEIQRTEQGDSAMYLCASSLEAGRATEAFFGQGTRLTVV.

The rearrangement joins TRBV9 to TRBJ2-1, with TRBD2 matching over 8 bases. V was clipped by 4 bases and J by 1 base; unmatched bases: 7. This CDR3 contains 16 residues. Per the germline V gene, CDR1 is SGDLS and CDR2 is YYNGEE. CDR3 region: CASSPGGGLSYNEQFF. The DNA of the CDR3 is TGTGCCAGCAGCCCCGGGGGGGGCCTATCCTACAATGAGCAGTTCTTC.

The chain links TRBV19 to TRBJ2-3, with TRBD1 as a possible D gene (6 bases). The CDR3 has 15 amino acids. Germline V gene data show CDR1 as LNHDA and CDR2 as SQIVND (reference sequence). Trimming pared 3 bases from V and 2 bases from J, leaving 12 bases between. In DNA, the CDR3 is TGTGCCAGTAGTATGGCAGGGGCGCCCACAGATACGCAGTATTTT. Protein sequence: CASSMAGAPTDTQYF.

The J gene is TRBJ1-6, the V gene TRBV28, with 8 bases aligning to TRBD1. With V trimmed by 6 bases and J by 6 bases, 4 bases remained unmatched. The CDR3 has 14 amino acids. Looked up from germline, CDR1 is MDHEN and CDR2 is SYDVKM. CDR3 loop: CASRRDRPNSPLHF. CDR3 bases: TGTGCCAGCAGGCGGGACAGGCCTAATTCACCCCTCCACTTT.

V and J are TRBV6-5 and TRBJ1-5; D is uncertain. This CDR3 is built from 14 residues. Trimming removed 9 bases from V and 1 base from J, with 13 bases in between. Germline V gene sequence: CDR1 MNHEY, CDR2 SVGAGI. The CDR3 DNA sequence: TGTGCCAGTAAAGGTGGAGCGAGCAATCAGCCCCAGCATTTT. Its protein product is CASKGGASNQPQHF.

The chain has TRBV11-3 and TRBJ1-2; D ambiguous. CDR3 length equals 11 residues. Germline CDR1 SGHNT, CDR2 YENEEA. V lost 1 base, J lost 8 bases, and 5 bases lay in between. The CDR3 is CASSLVLGYTF. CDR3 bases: TGTGCCAGCAGCTTAGTCCTCGGCTACACCTTC.

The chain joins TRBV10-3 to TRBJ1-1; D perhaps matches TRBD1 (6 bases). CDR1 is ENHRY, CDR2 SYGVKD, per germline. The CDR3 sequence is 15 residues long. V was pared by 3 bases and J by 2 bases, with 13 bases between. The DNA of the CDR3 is TGTGCCATCAGTGAAGGACAGTTCCCAAACACTGAAGCTTTCTTT. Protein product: CAISEGQFPNTEAFF.

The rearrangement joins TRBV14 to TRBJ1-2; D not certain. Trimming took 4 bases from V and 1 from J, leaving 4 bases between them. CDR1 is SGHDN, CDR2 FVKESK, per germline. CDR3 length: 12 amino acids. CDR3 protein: CASSRVNYGYTF. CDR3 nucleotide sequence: TGTGCCAGCAGCCGAGTTAACTATGGCTACACCTTC.

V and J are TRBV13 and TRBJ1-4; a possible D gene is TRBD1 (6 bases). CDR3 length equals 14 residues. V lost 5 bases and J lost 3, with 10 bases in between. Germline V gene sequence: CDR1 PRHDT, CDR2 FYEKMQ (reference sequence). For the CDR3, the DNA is TGTGCCAGCAGCCAAAGACAGGCTAATGAAAAACTGTTTTTT. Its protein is CASSQRQANEKLFF.

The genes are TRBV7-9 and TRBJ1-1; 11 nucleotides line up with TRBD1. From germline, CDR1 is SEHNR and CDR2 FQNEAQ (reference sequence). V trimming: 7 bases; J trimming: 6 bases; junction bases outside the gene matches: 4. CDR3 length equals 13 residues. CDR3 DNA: TGTGCCAGCAAACAGGGACAGGGGGCTGAAGCTTTCTTT. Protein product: CASKQGQGAEAFF.

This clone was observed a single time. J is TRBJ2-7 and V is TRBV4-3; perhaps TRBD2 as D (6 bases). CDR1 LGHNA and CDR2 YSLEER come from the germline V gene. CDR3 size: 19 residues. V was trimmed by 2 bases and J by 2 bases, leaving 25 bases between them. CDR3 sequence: CASSQPSLGGFQKTYEQYF. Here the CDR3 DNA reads TGCGCCAGCAGCCAACCTTCCCTGGGAGGTTTTCAGAAGACCTACGAGCAGTACTTC.

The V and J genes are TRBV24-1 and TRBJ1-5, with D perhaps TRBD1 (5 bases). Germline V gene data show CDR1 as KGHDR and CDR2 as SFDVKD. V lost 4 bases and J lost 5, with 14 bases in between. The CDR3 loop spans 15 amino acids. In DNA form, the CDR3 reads TGTGCCACCAGTGACCGGACAAAACCTCATCAGCCCCAGCATTTT. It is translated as CATSDRTKPHQPQHF.

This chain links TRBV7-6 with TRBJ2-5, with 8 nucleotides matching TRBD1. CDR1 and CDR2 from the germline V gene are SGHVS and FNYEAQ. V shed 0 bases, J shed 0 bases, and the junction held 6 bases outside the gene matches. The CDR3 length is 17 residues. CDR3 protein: CASSLAVQGGDQETQYF. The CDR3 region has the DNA TGTGCCAGCAGCTTAGCGGTACAGGGGGGCGACCAAGAGACCCAGTACTTC.

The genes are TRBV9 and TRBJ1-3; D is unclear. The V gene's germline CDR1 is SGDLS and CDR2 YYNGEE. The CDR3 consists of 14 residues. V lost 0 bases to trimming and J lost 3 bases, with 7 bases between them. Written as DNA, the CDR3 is TGTGCCAGCAGCGTAGCGGCGGGTGGAAACACCATATATTTT. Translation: CASSVAAGGNTIYF.

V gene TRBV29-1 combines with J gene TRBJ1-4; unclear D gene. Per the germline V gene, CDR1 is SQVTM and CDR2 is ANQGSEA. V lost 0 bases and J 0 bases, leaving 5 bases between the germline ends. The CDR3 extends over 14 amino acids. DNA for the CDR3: TGCAGCGTTGAAGAGCGAGCAACTAATGAAAAACTGTTTTTT. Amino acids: CSVEERATNEKLFF.

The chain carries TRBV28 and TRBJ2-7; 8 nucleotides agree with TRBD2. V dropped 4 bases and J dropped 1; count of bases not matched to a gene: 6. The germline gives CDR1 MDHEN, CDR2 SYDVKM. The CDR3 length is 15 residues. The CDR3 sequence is CASSSPREGSYEQYF. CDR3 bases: TGTGCCAGCAGTTCCCCCCGGGAGGGGTCCTACGAGCAGTACTTC.

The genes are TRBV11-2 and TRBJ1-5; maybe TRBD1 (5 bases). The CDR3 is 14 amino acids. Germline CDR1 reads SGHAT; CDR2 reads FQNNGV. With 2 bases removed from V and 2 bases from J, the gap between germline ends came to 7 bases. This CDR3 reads CASSLLGGNQPQHF. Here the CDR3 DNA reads TGTGCCAGCAGCTTATTAGGGGGCAATCAGCCCCAGCATTTT.

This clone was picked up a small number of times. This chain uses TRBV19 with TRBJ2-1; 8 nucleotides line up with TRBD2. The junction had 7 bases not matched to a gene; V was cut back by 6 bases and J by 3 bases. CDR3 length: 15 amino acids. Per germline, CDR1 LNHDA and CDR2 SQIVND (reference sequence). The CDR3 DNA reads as TGTGCCAGTAGGTTAGCGGGGCTCGACTACAATGAGCAGTTCTTC. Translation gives CASRLAGLDYNEQFF. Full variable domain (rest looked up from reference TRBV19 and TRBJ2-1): DGGITQSPKYLFRKEGQNVTLSCEQNLNHDAMYWYRQDPGQGLRLIYYSQIVNDFQKGDIAEGYSVSREKKESFPLTVTSAQKNPTAFYLCASRLAGLDYNEQFFGPGTRLTVL.

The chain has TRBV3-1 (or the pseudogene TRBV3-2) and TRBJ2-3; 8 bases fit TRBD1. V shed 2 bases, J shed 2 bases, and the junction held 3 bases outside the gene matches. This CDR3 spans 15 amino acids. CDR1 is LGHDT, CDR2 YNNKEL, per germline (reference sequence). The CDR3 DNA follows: TGTGCCAGCAGCCAACTGGACAGGGTCACAGATACGCAGTATTTT. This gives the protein CASSQLDRVTDTQYF.